The 29 T cell receptor beta chains reported below all come from one sample, sequenced in a study of patients and donors after allogeneic stem cell transplantation. TCRdb re-called the RT-PCR reads through MiXCR, storing one row per CDR3 protein. Of 25,000 to 30,000 distinct CDR3 sequences listed, 8% to 10% were seen once; the top ten hold almost 50%. The sample comprised blood, either unsorted or a sorted T cell fraction (not recorded which). The receptors originated from a human donor who was either an allogeneic HSCT recipient or a stem cell or donor lymphocyte infusion donor (not recorded which). It is not recorded whose cells these are; they may come from a transplant donor.

This clonotype was counted ten times or more. This rearrangement joins TRBV6-1 to TRBJ1-3; D not certain. V lost 6 bases and J 4 bases, leaving 7 bases between the germline ends. Germline V gene data show CDR1 as MNHNS and CDR2 as SASEGT. CDR3 length: 12 residues. CDR3 loop: CASRGEGNTIYF. The CDR3 DNA follows: TGTGCCAGCAGGGGTGAGGGAAACACCATATATTTT.

This clonotype has at least ten counts. The J gene is TRBJ1-1, the V gene TRBV12-3 or TRBV12-4, with 8 bases identical to TRBD1. This CDR3 has 16 amino acids. V lost 5 bases, J lost 0 bases, and 8 bases stayed unmatched. The CDR3 DNA is TGTGCCAGCAGTCGCCCAGGGGGCTCGGTGAACACTGAAGCTTTCTTT. Translating it yields CASSRPGGSVNTEAFF.

The genes are TRBV5-1 and TRBJ2-2; D unresolved. The V and J ends lost 2 bases and 0 bases respectively, with 8 bases between them. The CDR3 is 15 amino acids. Germline CDR1 and CDR2: SGHRS and YFSETQ. The CDR3 sequence: CASSLDSANTGELFF. In DNA, the CDR3 is TGCGCCAGCAGCTTAGATTCCGCGAACACCGGGGAGCTGTTTTTT.

This clonotype was seen a few times. The V gene is TRBV5-1, the J gene TRBJ1-4, with D tentatively TRBD1 (5 bases). V lost 4 bases, J lost 5 bases, and 12 bases lay in between. The CDR3 loop spans 14 amino acids. Germline-derived CDR1 and CDR2 are SGHRS and YFSETQ. This CDR3 is CASSPGGRNEKLFF. The CDR3, as DNA: TGCGCCAGCAGCCCGGGGGGGAGAAATGAAAAACTGTTTTTT. Supplemented by reference TRBV5-1 and TRBJ1-4, the full variable domain reads KAGVTQTPRYLIKTRGQQVTLSCSPISGHRSVSWYQQTPGQGLQFLFEYFSETQRNKGNFPGRFSGRQFSNSRSEMNVSTLELGDSALYLCASSPGGRNEKLFFGSGTQLSVL.

This clonotype came up many times. The chain employs TRBV12-3 or TRBV12-4 and TRBJ1-3; no reliable D call. This CDR3 comprises 12 residues. The V and J ends lost 6 bases and 5 bases respectively, with 8 bases between them. This CDR3 reads CASSPPRNTIYF. In DNA form, the CDR3 reads TGTGCCAGCAGCCCGCCGAGAAACACCATATATTTT.

There are a few counts of this clonotype. This chain links TRBV20-1 with TRBJ2-2; 7 bases are shared with TRBD1. The CDR3 covers 17 residues. V was clipped by 1 base and J by 0 bases; unmatched bases: 8. Looked up from germline, CDR1 is DFQATT and CDR2 is SNEGSKA (reference sequence). The CDR3 sequence is CSARVHEGGTNTGELFF. The DNA for the CDR3 is TGCAGTGCTAGAGTTCACGAAGGGGGCACGAACACCGGGGAGCTGTTTTTT.

This clonotype was seen ten or more times. The chain employs TRBV7-3 and TRBJ1-1; a possible D gene is TRBD1 (5 bases). This CDR3 comprises 12 residues. Germline CDR1 and CDR2: SGHTA and FQGTGA. V was pared by 8 bases and J by 6 bases, with 13 bases between. Here the CDR3 DNA reads TGTGCCAGCCGGGACGCAGGATCTGAAGCTTTCTTT. Translating gives CASRDAGSEAFF.

This clonotype was found many times. The chain recombines TRBV6-1 with TRBJ1-5; D might be TRBD1 (5 bases). The ends were cut back, 3 bases at V and 15 bases at J, with 12 bases in the middle. The CDR3 consists of 11 residues. The V gene's germline CDR1 is MNHNS and CDR2 SASEGT. The CDR3 sequence: CASSEGQALHF. The CDR3 region has the DNA TGTGCCAGCAGTGAGGGGCAGGCCCTGCATTTT.

This clonotype was picked up many times. The chain employs TRBV21-1 and TRBJ1-2; the table names TRBD1, a call not compared with the DNA. TRBV21-1 is a recognized pseudogene. The CDR3 has 16 amino acids. This CDR3 reads CASSKRGQSQRCDYTF. DNA of the CDR3: TGTGCCAGCAGCAAAAGAGGACAGTCTCAACGCTGCGACTACACCTTC.

This clonotype occurred many times. This rearrangement joins TRBV4-1 to TRBJ2-2; TRBD2 matches 8 bases. The germline V gene encodes CDR1 MGHRA and CDR2 YSYEKL. V lost 4 bases, J lost 4 bases, and 11 bases stayed unmatched. This CDR3 is built from 17 residues. The CDR3 DNA sequence: TGCGCCAGCAGCCTGAGCGGGAGCGTTGATAGCACCGGGGAGCTGTTTTTT. This sequence encodes CASSLSGSVDSTGELFF.

This chain uses TRBV10-2 with TRBJ2-3; 11 bases map to TRBD2. The CDR3 runs 14 residues. The germline V gene encodes CDR1 WSHSY and CDR2 SAAADI. V lost 5 bases, J lost 4 bases, and 2 bases stayed unmatched. CDR3 sequence (DNA): TGCGCCAGCAGTCTTAGCGGGGGGGCAGATACGCAGTATTTT. Its protein is CASSLSGGADTQYF.

The sample holds many counts of this clonotype. The chain employs TRBV28 and TRBJ1-4; D is perhaps TRBD1 (6 bases). Germline V CDR1 and CDR2: MDHEN, SYDVKM. V gave up 7 bases and J gave up 3 bases, with 21 bases separating them. The CDR3 spans 17 residues. The CDR3 loop reads CASTPLGAYSANEKLFF. The CDR3 nucleotides are TGTGCCAGCACACCTTTGGGGGCCTACAGTGCTAATGAAAAACTGTTTTTT. Full variable domain (remainder filled in from reference TRBV28 and TRBJ1-4): DVKVTQSSRYLVKRTGEKVFLECVQDMDHENMFWYRQDPGLGLRLIYFSYDVKMKEKGDIPEGYSVSREKKERFSLILESASTNQTSMYLCASTPLGAYSANEKLFFGSGTQLSVL.

This clonotype was seen at least ten times. This rearrangement joins TRBV12-3 or TRBV12-4 to TRBJ2-1; 15 nucleotides match TRBD2. The V and J ends lost 6 bases and 8 bases, in that order; junction bases with no gene match: 11. The CDR3 is 17 residues long. CDR3 amino acids: CASSPGLAGGRPYEQFF. As DNA, the CDR3 is TGTGCCAGCAGCCCGGGACTAGCGGGAGGTCGGCCATATGAGCAGTTCTTC.

This clonotype was counted many times. The chain uses TRBV9 and TRBJ1-3; no reliable D call. This CDR3 is 14 amino acids long. V was cut by 3 bases and J by 3 bases, with 10 bases left in between. The V gene's germline CDR1 is SGDLS and CDR2 YYNGEE. The CDR3 sequence: CASSALRDGNTIYF. CDR3 DNA: TGTGCCAGCAGCGCCCTGCGGGATGGAAACACCATATATTTT.

This clonotype was recorded many times. The chain has TRBV19 and TRBJ1-1; tentatively, D is TRBD1 (6 bases). V lost 3 bases to trimming and J lost 1 base, with 15 bases between them. This CDR3 is built from 16 residues. CDR1 is LNHDA and CDR2 is SQIVND in the germline V gene (reference sequence). The CDR3 bases are TGTGCCAGTAGTATGAGGCCACAGGGTGGGAACACTGAAGCTTTCTTT. Protein: CASSMRPQGGNTEAFF.

This clonotype was seen at least ten times. The chain links TRBV7-3 to TRBJ2-1, with TRBD1 matching over 10 bases. The germline CDR1 and CDR2 sequences are SGHTA and FQGTGA. This CDR3 contains 15 residues. Trimming cost V 6 bases and J 1 base; bases outside gene matches: 3. This CDR3 is CASSPDRGSYNEQFF. In DNA form, the CDR3 reads TGTGCCAGCAGTCCGGACAGGGGGTCCTACAATGAGCAGTTCTTC.

The chain links TRBV6-1 to TRBJ1-2; TRBD1 matches 7 bases. The V segment lost 11 bases and the J segment 7 bases; nucleotides outside the gene matches: 13. Germline CDR1 is MNHNS and CDR2 is SASEGT. CDR3 length: 13 residues. Here the CDR3 reads CACRPPTGSGYTF. The CDR3 DNA sequence: TGTGCCTGCCGACCACCGACAGGGAGTGGCTACACCTTC.

The sample holds many counts of this clonotype. The V call is TRBV7-9, the J call TRBJ2-3; D possibly corresponds to TRBD2 (7 bases). Trimming left V 1 base short and J 5 bases short, with 13 bases between. CDR3 length: 15 residues. The germline V gene encodes CDR1 SEHNR and CDR2 FQNEAQ (reference sequence). CDR3 DNA: TGTGCCAGCAGCTTAGACGCGGGGGCGGGAGATACGCAGTATTTT. This sequence encodes CASSLDAGAGDTQYF.

This clonotype showed up just a few times. The genes are TRBV11-2 and TRBJ2-5, with D possibly TRBD2 on 5 matching bases. CDR1 is SGHAT, CDR2 FQNNGV, per germline. The length of the CDR3 is 16 residues. Trimming took 5 bases from V and 3 from J, leaving 19 bases between them. The CDR3 DNA is TGTGCCAGCAGCCCCCGACCCCTACGGGGAGAAGAGACCCAGTACTTC. It translates to CASSPRPLRGEETQYF.

Remarks on this clonotype: A much bigger clone sits one base away, suggesting this may be a read error. The J gene is TRBJ2-3, the V gene TRBV7-9; D ambiguous. With 2 bases removed from V and 9 bases from J, the gap between germline ends came to 9 bases. CDR3 length equals 12 residues. Germline values: CDR1 SEHNR, CDR2 FQNEAQ (reference sequence). This chain's CDR3 is CASSLNKGTQYF. The CDR3 nucleotides read TGTGCCAGCAGCTTAAACAAAGGCACGCAGTATTTT.

The sample holds many counts of this clonotype. V usage is TRBV18 and J usage is TRBJ1-1; no clear D. The CDR3 runs to 15 residues. The germline gives CDR1 KGHSH, CDR2 LQKENI. The V end lost 4 bases, the J end lost 5 bases, and 17 bases lay between the germline ends. CDR3 in amino acids: CASSQFAGVRTEAFF. Written as DNA, the CDR3 is TGTGCCAGCTCACAATTCGCCGGAGTGAGGACTGAAGCTTTCTTT.

This clonotype was seen repeatedly, ten times or more. CDR3 sequence reads: CASSQDAAGVGRPMNTEAFF. CDR3 DNA: TGTGCCAGCAGCCAAGATGCGGCCGGGGTCGGACGGCCGATGAACACTGAAGCTTTCTTT. The genes are TRBV14 and TRBJ1-1; D unclear. From germline, CDR1 is SGHDN and CDR2 FVKESK. The CDR3 is made up of 20 amino acids. The germline V and J ends were trimmed by 0 bases and 0 bases, with 23 bases remaining between them.

The rearrangement links TRBV7-6 to TRBJ1-1; D remains ambiguous. Germline V gives CDR1 SGHVS, CDR2 FNYEAQ. V was pared by 1 base and J by 5 bases, with 11 bases between. The CDR3 totals 14 residues. CDR3 residues: CASSLGSGFTEAFF. The DNA of the CDR3 is TGTGCCAGCAGCTTAGGTTCGGGTTTTACTGAAGCTTTCTTT.

This clonotype was counted between two and nine times. The V gene is TRBV24-1, the J gene TRBJ2-7; 8 bases fit TRBD1. J gave up 7 bases and V 2 bases, and 9 bases lay outside the gene matches. CDR3 size: 15 residues. In germline, CDR1 is KGHDR, CDR2 SFDVKD. CDR3 nucleotide sequence: TGTGCCACCAGTGATTCCGGACAGGGATCTAGTGAGCAGTACTTC. It encodes CATSDSGQGSSEQYF.

The genes are TRBV9 and TRBJ2-5; D uncertain. The CDR3 is 15 amino acids. V lost 3 bases to trimming and J lost 0 bases, with 12 bases between them. Germline V gene sequence: CDR1 SGDLS, CDR2 YYNGEE. CDR3 nucleotide sequence: TGTGCCAGCAGCGCGAGTCCCCGGTACCAAGAGACCCAGTACTTC. Protein sequence: CASSASPRYQETQYF.

By share, this clonotype counts as medium-sized. The genes are TRBV10-3 and TRBJ1-1; TRBD1 matches at 8 bases. V was pared by 8 bases and J by 7 bases, with 6 bases of the junction left unmatched. CDR1 ENHRY and CDR2 SYGVKD come from the germline V gene. CDR3 length: 12 residues. CDR3 region: CAIGRGRGEAFF. The DNA of the CDR3 is TGTGCCATCGGCAGGGGGCGCGGTGAAGCTTTCTTT.

This clonotype was detected ten times or more. The V call is TRBV6-1, the J call TRBJ1-6; TRBD1 aligns across 10 bases. The V gene's germline CDR1 is MNHNS and CDR2 SASEGT. The CDR3 is 17 residues long. V lost 3 bases and J lost 7; bases outside the gene matches: 9. The CDR3 DNA is TGTGCCAGCAGTGACCGACAGGGGGCAGTGATAAATTCACCCCTCCACTTT. Translating gives CASSDRQGAVINSPLHF.

The chain couples TRBV5-1 to TRBJ1-1; D remains unclear. V was shortened by 0 bases and J by 3 bases, with 21 bases between the two germline ends. CDR1 and CDR2 (germline): SGHRS, YFSETQ. The length of the CDR3 is 18 residues. CDR3 in amino acids: CASSLVAGGVRLDTEAFF. In nucleotides, the CDR3 is TGCGCCAGCAGCTTGGTCGCGGGTGGGGTTCGTCTAGACACTGAAGCTTTCTTT.

Regarding this clonotype: A much larger clone lies one base from this, so it may be a read error. The rearrangement joins TRBV9 to TRBJ2-2; D call uncertain. CDR3 length: 14 amino acids. V was shortened by 3 bases and J by 3 bases, with 9 bases between the two germline ends. CDR1 and CDR2 (germline): SGDLS, YYNGEE. This chain's CDR3 is CASSEVGYTGELFF. In DNA form, the CDR3 reads TGTGCCAGCAGCGAAGTCGGGTACACCGGGGAGCTGTTTTTT.